This T cell receptor (beta chain) was found in a study of blood T cell repertoires in COVID-19. Study background: The samples span acute and convalescent COVID-19 from the United States, Italy and Spain. From T cells, B-cell-depleted T cells, or PBMCs came the material, which was cDNA or gDNA.

V lost 4 bases, J lost 1 base, and 16 bases lay in between. Germline V gene data show CDR1 as SNHLY and CDR2 as FYNNEI. This CDR3 has 16 amino acids. Using immunoSEQ multiplex PCR, the repertoire was profiled, and TCRdb retains in-frame clones only, with some absent. The sample consists of roughly 97,000 clones, more than 75% of them appearing once. The source of this sequence is a human donor in a cohort sampled during active COVID-19. Input material: peripheral blood. The chain couples TRBV2 to TRBJ2-5, with D perhaps TRBD1 (5 bases). The CDR3 is CASSGSRRQPQETQYF. The CDR3, as DNA: TGTGCCAGCAGTGGGTCCCGCCGACAGCCCCAAGAGACCCAGTACTTC.